Presented here are 20 T cell receptor beta chains from one specimen sequenced in a study of Ad26.COV2.S vaccination and SARS-CoV-2 variants. Described treatment: approximately 18 received Ad26.COV2.S at low or high dose, single or two shots; about 5 received placebo; per-sample allocation not given. Sample collection was performed on day 63 after the first vaccine or placebo injection. Measured with immunoSEQ multiplex PCR; TCRdb has only the in-frame clones, and not every one. The data contain fewer than 400,000 clones, 70% to 90% of them singletons. Sequences were derived from peripheral blood, sampled in a trial of Ad26.COV2.S vaccine versus placebo. These receptors came from a person between 18 and 65 years old who received the Ad26.COV2.S COVID-19 vaccine or a placebo.

The rearrangement uses TRBV3-1 (or the pseudogene TRBV3-2) and TRBJ1-3, with 7 bases that match TRBD1. Germline CDR1 LGHDT, CDR2 YNNKEL (reference sequence). The CDR3 runs to 12 residues. V dropped 4 bases and J dropped 8; count of bases not matched to a gene: 2. The CDR3 loop reads CASSRGQDTIYF. The CDR3 DNA reads TGTGCCAGCAGCCGTGGACAGGACACCATATATTTT.

The chain joins TRBV7-6 to TRBJ2-1, with 10 bases identical to TRBD2. The CDR3 is made up of 15 amino acids. Germline V gene lookup returns CDR1 SGHVS and CDR2 FNYEAQ. The V and J ends lost 4 bases and 6 bases, in that order; junction bases with no gene match: 6. The CDR3 here is CASSSVAGGLNEQFF. Written as DNA, the CDR3 is TGTGCCAGCAGCTCCGTAGCGGGAGGACTCAATGAGCAGTTCTTC.

V and J are TRBV19 and TRBJ1-1; D call uncertain. From germline, CDR1 is LNHDA and CDR2 SQIVND (reference sequence). The CDR3 consists of 13 residues. V lost 4 bases and J 4 bases, leaving 10 bases between the germline ends. CDR3 loop: CASSKPPGTEAFF. The CDR3 nucleotides are TGTGCCAGTAGTAAACCACCAGGCACTGAAGCTTTCTTT.

The chain joins TRBV28 to TRBJ1-5, with D tentatively TRBD1 (5 bases). Trimming pared 6 bases from V and 8 bases from J, leaving 11 bases between. Germline CDR1 MDHEN, CDR2 SYDVKM. The CDR3 is made up of 12 amino acids. CDR3 nucleotide sequence: TGTGCCAGCAGGGGGGGGAGGGAGCCCCAGCATTTT. This encodes CASRGGREPQHF.

This chain connects TRBV29-1 to TRBJ1-3; D gene unclear. The V gene's germline CDR1 is SQVTM and CDR2 ANQGSEA. There are 12 residues in the CDR3. The CDR3 region has the DNA TGCAGTGCCGGCAACCCTGGAAACACCATATATTTT. Protein product: CSAGNPGNTIYF.

In this sample, this clone turned up once. The gene calls are TRBV3-1 (or the pseudogene TRBV3-2) and TRBJ2-5; no reliable D call. The V gene lost 0 bases and the J gene lost 7 bases, with 12 bases spanning the gap. The germline V gene encodes CDR1 LGHDT and CDR2 YNNKEL (reference sequence). CDR3 size: 14 residues. In nucleotides, the CDR3 is TGTGCCAGCAGCCAAGATCTGAGCCCAGGGACCCAGTACTTC. This encodes CASSQDLSPGTQYF.

The V call is TRBV18, the J call TRBJ2-2; tentative D call: TRBD1 (5 bases). This CDR3 region has 15 residues. Trimming removed 1 base from V and 2 bases from J, with 8 bases in between. CDR1 is KGHSH and CDR2 is LQKENI in the germline V gene. CDR3 sequence (DNA): TGTGCCAGCTCACCACGCCAGGGTAACACCGGGGAGCTGTTTTTT. Amino acid sequence: CASSPRQGNTGELFF.

As to this clone: A read error may explain this, as a much larger clone is one base away. The V call is TRBV28, the J call TRBJ2-7; D is unclear. Deletions cut 6 bases from V and 0 bases from J, with 3 bases between. This CDR3 comprises 11 residues. Germline V lookup: CDR1 MDHEN, CDR2 SYDVKM. DNA of the CDR3: TGTGCCAGCAGCCACTCCTACGAGCAGTACTTC. Translating gives CASSHSYEQYF.

The chain employs TRBV29-1 and TRBJ2-2; TRBD2 aligns across 7 bases. The CDR3 extends over 16 amino acids. J lost 3 bases, V lost 7 bases, and 14 bases had no gene match. Per germline, CDR1 SQVTM and CDR2 ANQGSEA. CDR3 sequence: CSALPGEGEHTGELFF. CDR3 sequence (DNA): TGCAGCGCACTACCGGGGGAGGGAGAGCACACCGGGGAGCTGTTTTTT.

This chain links TRBV7-8 with TRBJ2-5; TRBD1 might be the D (6 bases). The CDR3 spans 17 residues. Trimming pared 5 bases from V and 4 bases from J, leaving 23 bases between. Germline V gene data show CDR1 as SGHVS and CDR2 as FQNEAQ. The CDR3, as DNA: TGTGCCAGCAGCCCCACCGAGTGGGGGCAGGGTGTAGAGACCCAGTACTTC. Translated: CASSPTEWGQGVETQYF.

In its sample, this clone was seen once. The CDR3 loop is CASSRQAPSYEQYF. In DNA form, the CDR3 reads TGTGCCAGCAGCCGACAGGCTCCCTCCTACGAGCAGTACTTC. The chain recombines TRBV28 with TRBJ2-7; D might be TRBD1 (6 bases). V was clipped by 6 bases and J by 0 bases, with 12 bases between them. Germline V gives CDR1 MDHEN, CDR2 SYDVKM. The CDR3 has 14 residues.

This rearrangement joins TRBV7-9 to TRBJ2-3; TRBD2 might be the D (5 bases). This CDR3 has 13 amino acids. The V end was cut by 1 base, the J end by 4 bases, with 6 bases between. The germline V gene has CDR1 SEHNR and CDR2 FQNEAQ (reference sequence). CDR3: CASSLDGADTQYF. CDR3 coding DNA: TGTGCCAGCAGCTTAGACGGGGCAGATACGCAGTATTTT.

This chain connects TRBV30 to TRBJ1-2; 11 bases are shared with TRBD1. Germline CDR1 GTSNPN, CDR2 SVGIG (reference sequence). Trimming at V came to 4 bases and at J to 8 bases, leaving 9 bases not matched to a gene. This CDR3 has 14 residues. The CDR3 nucleotides are TGTGCCTGGATAGGGACAGGGGGTAAAGGCGGCTACACCTTC. Translating it yields CAWIGTGGKGGYTF.

This clone came up once. The chain has TRBV19 and TRBJ1-1; 7 bases fit TRBD1. The germline gives CDR1 LNHDA, CDR2 SQIVND (reference sequence). V shed 5 bases and J 11 bases; nucleotides not matched to a gene: 8. CDR3 length equals 12 residues. CDR3 region: CASSPTGAPAFF. The CDR3, as DNA: TGTGCCAGTAGTCCAACAGGGGCGCCGGCTTTCTTT.

This sequence joins TRBV11-3 and TRBJ2-3; 10 positions agree with TRBD2. The CDR3 sequence is 16 residues long. Losses at the gene ends were 1 base for V and 2 bases for J; bases not matched to a gene: 3. Germline V CDR1 and CDR2: SGHNT, YENEEA. The CDR3: CASSLVAGGPTDTQYF. In DNA form, the CDR3 reads TGTGCCAGCAGCTTAGTAGCGGGAGGTCCCACAGATACGCAGTATTTT. The variable domain in full, completed from reference TRBV11-3 and TRBJ2-3, reads EAGVVQSPRYKIIEKKQPVAFWCNPISGHNTLYWYLQNLGQGPELLIRYENEEAVDDSQLPKDRFSAERLKGVDSTLKIQPAELGDSAVYLCASSLVAGGPTDTQYFGPGTRLTVL.

The chain has TRBV2 and TRBJ2-1; TRBD2 aligns across 10 bases. The germline V gene encodes CDR1 SNHLY and CDR2 FYNNEI. The CDR3 has 14 residues. Trimming took 7 bases from V and 4 from J; bases not matched to a gene: 4. CDR3 loop: CASTGLAAYNEQFF. In DNA, the CDR3 is TGTGCCAGCACAGGACTAGCGGCATACAATGAGCAGTTCTTC.

The chain recombines TRBV6-5 with TRBJ2-1; the match to TRBD1 covers 11 bases. The length of the CDR3 is 14 residues. The germline gives CDR1 MNHEY, CDR2 SVGAGI. Losses at the gene ends were 7 bases for V and 5 bases for J; bases not matched to a gene: 4. CDR3 in amino acids: CASMRDRGNNEQFF. The CDR3 region has the DNA TGTGCCAGCATGCGGGACAGGGGGAACAATGAGCAGTTCTTC.

This clone was counted between two and nine times. The chain combines TRBV4-2 with TRBJ2-7; 8 bases map to TRBD2. The ends lost 4 bases at V and 0 bases at J; junction bases unmatched: 5. This CDR3 contains 15 residues. Germline V CDR1 and CDR2: LGHNA, YNFKEQ. CDR3 nucleotide sequence: TGTGCCAGCAGCCCCCGGACTAGCTACTCCTACGAGCAGTACTTC. This encodes CASSPRTSYSYEQYF.

The rearrangement joins TRBV27 to TRBJ2-5; unclear D gene. This CDR3 is built from 13 residues. V lost 5 bases and J lost 5, with 12 bases in between. The germline V gene has CDR1 MNHEY and CDR2 SMNVEV (reference sequence). CDR3 sequence: CASSPLIAETQYF. The CDR3 region has the DNA TGTGCCAGCAGTCCCCTAATTGCTGAGACCCAGTACTTC.

V is TRBV6-5 and J is TRBJ2-1; D is undetermined. V dropped 6 bases and J dropped 8 bases, with 8 bases sitting between them. Germline V gives CDR1 MNHEY, CDR2 SVGAGI. The CDR3 consists of 11 residues. CDR3 coding DNA: TGTGCCAGCAGCCTCTTATATGAGCAGTTCTTC. Amino acid sequence: CASSLLYEQFF.